Each of the 31 T cell receptor beta chains below was sequenced from the same sample in a study of shared clonotypes between healthy human individuals. The naive CD8 population came from CD45RO-negative cells selected for CCR7, without terminally differentiated effector memory CD45RA+ cells. Produced via immunoSEQ multiplex PCR; TCRdb's table is partial and in-frame only. The sample contains about 2 million clones, approximately 95% of which appear only once. The sample was naive CD8+ T cells sorted from blood. Receptors were obtained from a man aged 18-30 years in good health.

The chain carries TRBV28 and TRBJ2-3; 11 bases are shared with TRBD2. The CDR3 covers 16 residues. Germline loops: CDR1 MDHEN, CDR2 SYDVKM. V trimming: 5 bases; J trimming: 4 bases; junction bases outside the gene matches: 8. CDR3 sequence (DNA): TGTGCCAGCAGTCCCCAGGGACTAGCGGTTTCAGATACGCAGTATTTT. Translating gives CASSPQGLAVSDTQYF.

Comment on this clone: The sample carries other DNA sequences with the same CDR3. The rearrangement joins TRBV19 to TRBJ1-1, with 8 bases aligning to TRBD1. CDR3 length: 14 residues. J lost 1 base, V lost 6 bases, and 4 bases had no gene match. Germline CDR1 reads LNHDA; CDR2 reads SQIVND (reference sequence). The CDR3 nucleotides read TGTGCCAGTAGCTTGGACAGGGAGAACACTGAAGCTTTCTTT. This gives the protein CASSLDRENTEAFF.

Worth noting for this clone: Other nucleotide sequences from this sample produce the same CDR3. This sequence joins TRBV5-1 and TRBJ2-7, with TRBD2 as a possible D gene (5 bases). Germline CDR1 is SGHRS and CDR2 is YFSETQ. The CDR3 totals 13 residues. Trimming pared 2 bases from V and 1 base from J, leaving 7 bases between. The DNA for the CDR3 is TGCGCCAGCAGCTTCGGACTTTCCTACGAGCAGTACTTC. Translation gives CASSFGLSYEQYF.

As concerns this clone: Other nucleotide sequences in the sample specify the same CDR3. The J gene is TRBJ2-7, the V gene TRBV30, with D uncertain. The germline V gene has CDR1 GTSNPN and CDR2 SVGIG (reference sequence). V was trimmed by 2 bases and J by 0 bases, leaving 8 bases between them. This CDR3 region has 13 residues. CDR3 amino acids: CAWSLGSSYEQYF. CDR3 nucleotides: TGTGCCTGGAGTTTGGGGTCCTCCTACGAGCAGTACTTC.

The genes are TRBV9 and TRBJ2-7; the match to TRBD2 covers 8 bases. CDR3 size: 14 residues. Germline V lookup: CDR1 SGDLS, CDR2 YYNGEE. J was trimmed by 2 bases and V by 3 bases; bases with no gene match: 4. CDR3 region: CASSGAGGPYEQYF. CDR3 sequence (DNA): TGTGCCAGCAGCGGCGCGGGGGGTCCCTACGAGCAGTACTTC.

This sequence joins TRBV19 and TRBJ2-7; D is ambiguous. V lost 3 bases and J lost 0, with 9 bases in between. CDR3 length: 14 residues. The V gene's germline CDR1 is LNHDA and CDR2 SQIVND (reference sequence). The CDR3 spells CASSIQADSYEQYF. The CDR3 coding sequence is TGTGCCAGTAGTATTCAGGCGGACTCCTACGAGCAGTACTTC.

The chain combines TRBV4-1 with TRBJ2-7; possibly TRBD1 for D (6 bases). The germline V and J ends were trimmed by 4 bases and 2 bases, with 9 bases remaining between them. CDR1 and CDR2 from the germline V gene are MGHRA and YSYEKL. This CDR3 comprises 13 residues. The CDR3 DNA reads as TGCGCCAGCAGCCGAGGGACAACCTACGAGCAGTACTTC. It yields the protein CASSRGTTYEQYF.

The chain links TRBV29-1 to TRBJ2-5; tentatively, D is TRBD1 (5 bases). Between the trimmed V and J ends, which lost 5 bases and 4 bases, there was a span of 8 bases. The CDR3 is made up of 11 amino acids. Germline CDR1 SQVTM, CDR2 ANQGSEA. The CDR3 DNA reads as TGCAGCGTTAAGGGGCTAGAGACCCAGTACTTC. It translates to CSVKGLETQYF.

The V gene is TRBV7-8, the J gene TRBJ2-1, with TRBD2 matching 12 bases. This CDR3 spans 18 amino acids. Germline lookup yields CDR1 SGHVS and CDR2 FQNEAQ. With V trimmed by 2 bases and J by 0 bases, 5 bases remained unmatched. CDR3 coding DNA: TGTGCCAGCAGCTTAAGACTAGCGGGGGCAAGCTCCTACAATGAGCAGTTCTTC. It yields the protein CASSLRLAGASSYNEQFF.

The chain has TRBV5-1 and TRBJ2-7; D is perhaps TRBD1 or TRBD2 (5 bases each). Germline CDR1 is SGHRS and CDR2 is YFSETQ. The germline V and J ends were trimmed by 3 bases and 0 bases, with 13 bases remaining between them. The CDR3 is 15 amino acids. CDR3 DNA sequence: TGCGCCAGCAGCTACCGGGACCAAAACTCCTACGAGCAGTACTTC. Translated: CASSYRDQNSYEQYF.

This clone has only a few counts. Within the sample, other DNA sequences also encode this same CDR3. The V and J genes are TRBV27 and TRBJ2-7, with D maybe TRBD1 (5 bases). The CDR3 sequence is 13 residues long. Germline-derived CDR1 and CDR2 are MNHEY and SMNVEV (reference sequence). The V and J ends lost 2 bases and 1 base respectively, with 6 bases between them. CDR3 sequence: CASSLRQSYEQYF. The CDR3 coding sequence is TGTGCCAGCAGTTTAAGACAGTCCTACGAGCAGTACTTC.

This clone was counted once. This CDR3 is CASSLGGGLLYEQYF. CDR3 DNA: TGTGCCAGCAGCTTAGGCGGGGGCTTACTATACGAGCAGTACTTC. This sequence joins TRBV13 and TRBJ2-7, with D perhaps assigned TRBD1 or TRBD2 (6 bases each). CDR1 is PRHDT, CDR2 FYEKMQ, per germline (reference sequence). V dropped 0 bases and J dropped 4 bases, with 13 bases sitting between them. The CDR3 totals 15 residues.

The chain joins TRBV9 to TRBJ2-5; weak D call: TRBD2 (5 bases). CDR1 SGDLS and CDR2 YYNGEE come from the germline V gene. The CDR3 is 15 residues long. V lost 0 bases and J lost 0, with 9 bases in between. CDR3 DNA sequence: TGTGCCAGCAGCGTAGCCCCGGGATACCAAGAGACCCAGTACTTC. Encoded protein: CASSVAPGYQETQYF.

The rearrangement links TRBV27 to TRBJ2-7, with a possible D match to TRBD2 (5 bases). This CDR3 is 14 amino acids long. With 5 bases removed from V and 0 bases from J, the gap between germline ends came to 11 bases. Per the germline V gene, CDR1 is MNHEY and CDR2 is SMNVEV (reference sequence). Here the CDR3 DNA reads TGTGCCAGCAGTGGAGGACGGGACTCCTACGAGCAGTACTTC. This encodes CASSGGRDSYEQYF.

Of note for this clone: The same CDR3 arises from other DNA sequences in this sample as well. The chain uses TRBV27 and TRBJ2-7, with 11 bases identical to TRBD2. J was trimmed by 3 bases and V by 0 bases; bases with no gene match: 4. CDR3 length: 16 residues. Per the germline V gene, CDR1 is MNHEY and CDR2 is SMNVEV (reference sequence). Written as DNA, the CDR3 is TGTGCCAGCAGTTTATCGTTGGGGACTAGCGGCTACGAGCAGTACTTC. Protein: CASSLSLGTSGYEQYF.

The chain couples TRBV30 to TRBJ1-5; D possibly corresponds to TRBD1 (5 bases). The V end lost 5 bases, the J end lost 0 bases, and 14 bases lay between the germline ends. Germline V gives CDR1 GTSNPN, CDR2 SVGIG (reference sequence). The CDR3 is 15 amino acids. The CDR3: CAWGIGTLSNQPQHF. CDR3 DNA sequence: TGTGCCTGGGGAATCGGGACTCTTAGCAATCAGCCCCAGCATTTT.

The chain recombines TRBV6-5 with TRBJ2-2; 8 positions match TRBD1. The V segment lost 7 bases and the J segment 7 bases; nucleotides outside the gene matches: 5. The CDR3 runs 13 residues. CDR1 and CDR2 from the germline V gene are MNHEY and SVGAGI. CDR3 loop: CASKGQGVGELFF. The CDR3 DNA reads as TGTGCCAGCAAAGGACAGGGTGTCGGGGAGCTGTTTTTT.

Notes on this clone: The conserved phenylalanine or tryptophan is not found at the CDR3 terminus, so this likely reflects a read error. The rearrangement links TRBV30 to TRBJ1-1, with 9 bases that match TRBD1. Germline V gene data show CDR1 as GTSNPN and CDR2 as SVGIG (reference sequence). Trimming removed 4 bases from V and 5 bases from J; junction bases left unmatched: 5. The CDR3 consists of 13 residues. Here the CDR3 reads CAWNRGPGTEAFL. The DNA for the CDR3 is TGTGCCTGGAACAGGGGGCCTGGGACTGAAGCTTTCCTT.

The rearrangement links TRBV2 to TRBJ2-1; 12 nucleotides line up with TRBD2. Germline CDR1 is SNHLY and CDR2 is FYNNEI. With 10 bases clipped from V and 8 bases from J, the junction kept 24 bases outside the gene matches. The CDR3 is 19 amino acids. The CDR3: CATAGVLLAGGPRGDEQFF. The CDR3, as DNA: TGTGCCACAGCGGGGGTTCTTCTAGCGGGAGGGCCTCGTGGAGATGAGCAGTTCTTC. The full variable domain, its missing parts supplied by reference TRBV2 and TRBJ2-1, is EPEVTQTPSHQVTQMGQEVILRCVPISNHLYFYWYRQILGQKVEFLVSFYNNEISEKSEIFDDQFSVERPDGSNFTLKIRSTKLEDSAMYFCATAGVLLAGGPRGDEQFFGPGTRLTVL.

This rearrangement joins TRBV7-6 to TRBJ2-2, with a possible D match to TRBD2 (6 bases). Trimming removed 0 bases from V and 5 bases from J, with 10 bases in between. CDR1 and CDR2 (germline): SGHVS, FNYEAQ. CDR3 length: 15 amino acids. CDR3 residues: CASSLASEGTGELFF. Here the CDR3 DNA reads TGTGCCAGCAGCTTAGCGTCGGAGGGGACCGGGGAGCTGTTTTTT.

The rearrangement links TRBV7-9 to TRBJ1-2, with TRBD1 matching over 9 bases. CDR3 size: 15 residues. In germline, CDR1 is SEHNR, CDR2 FQNEAQ (reference sequence). V lost 4 bases to trimming and J lost 4 bases; unmatched junction nucleotides: 7. The CDR3 bases are TGTGCCAGCAGCTCTCCGGGACAGGGAACCTATGGCTACACCTTC. Translation: CASSSPGQGTYGYTF. Using reference TRBV7-9 and TRBJ1-2 for the parts outside the CDR3, the full variable domain is DTGVSQNPRHKITKRGQNVTFRCDPISEHNRLYWYRQTLGQGPEFLTYFQNEAQLEKSRLLSDRFSAERPKGSFSTLEIQRTEQGDSAMYLCASSSPGQGTYGYTFGSGTRLTVV.

The chain links TRBV5-4 to TRBJ2-5, with D possibly TRBD1 on 6 matching bases. CDR1 and CDR2 from the germline V gene are SGHNT and YYREEE (reference sequence). This CDR3 region has 15 residues. V lost 4 bases and J 5 bases, leaving 18 bases between the germline ends. CDR3 DNA sequence: TGTGCCAGCAGCATAACAGTAGGGGGTTTGGAGACCCAGTACTTC. Translation gives CASSITVGGLETQYF.

The chain links TRBV4-1 to TRBJ1-5, with D possibly TRBD1 on 6 matching bases. From germline, CDR1 is MGHRA and CDR2 YSYEKL. The CDR3 extends over 17 amino acids. Trimming removed 4 bases from V and 4 bases from J, with 20 bases in between. The CDR3 here is CASSPEVVGAGNQPQHF. The CDR3 bases are TGCGCCAGCAGCCCCGAGGTAGTGGGGGCGGGTAATCAGCCCCAGCATTTT.

A note on this clone: Other DNA sequences from this sample encode an identical CDR3 as well. The gene calls are TRBV9 and TRBJ2-2; D remains ambiguous. Trimming took off 0 bases at V and 6 bases at J, with 3 bases between the two ends. Germline CDR1 is SGDLS and CDR2 is YYNGEE. This CDR3 has 12 residues. DNA of the CDR3: TGTGCCAGCAGCGTAGTTTCCGGGGAGCTGTTTTTT. Translated: CASSVVSGELFF.

The chain carries TRBV6-6 and TRBJ1-2; no definite D call. From germline, CDR1 is MNHNY and CDR2 SVGAGI (reference sequence). The V gene lost 7 bases and the J gene lost 7 bases, with 10 bases spanning the gap. The CDR3 is made up of 11 amino acids. CDR3 sequence reads: CASIWDGGYTF. The CDR3 bases are TGTGCCAGCATTTGGGATGGTGGCTACACCTTC.

A note on this clone: Mismatch with germline at one junction end may stem from a read error. The chain carries TRBV5-8 and TRBJ2-7, with D uncertain. This CDR3 is 9 amino acids long. CDR1 is SGHTS, CDR2 YDEGEE, per germline. For the CDR3, the DNA is TGTGCCAGCAGCTTGACCTCGTCCTTC. The encoded protein is CASSLTSSF.

The CDR3 DNA follows: TGTGCCAGCAGCCGCCTTCGGGCATCCTACAATGAGCAGTTCTTC. This codes for CASSRLRASYNEQFF. V usage is TRBV7-2 and J usage is TRBJ2-1, with D uncertain. Germline lookup yields CDR1 SGHTA and CDR2 FQGNSA. The CDR3 loop spans 15 amino acids. V gave up 5 bases and J gave up 1 base, with 12 bases separating them.

The rearrangement uses TRBV6-1 and TRBJ2-2, with TRBD1 identical over 7 bases. CDR1 is MNHNS and CDR2 is SASEGT in the germline V gene. The CDR3 is 17 residues long. Unmatched junction bases numbered 13, after V lost 3 bases and J lost 6 bases. The CDR3 DNA sequence: TGTGCCAGCAGTGACGGGACAGCATTGGTTTTCGCCGGGGAGCTGTTTTTT. Protein product: CASSDGTALVFAGELFF.

A word on this clone: Different DNA sequences within this sample yield the same CDR3. The J gene is TRBJ2-7, the V gene TRBV7-9; 7 positions agree with TRBD1. There are 13 residues in the CDR3. After removal of 5 bases from V and 4 bases from J, the junction contained 5 bases not matched to a gene. In germline, CDR1 is SEHNR, CDR2 FQNEAQ (reference sequence). Here the CDR3 DNA reads TGTGCCAGCAGCACGGGACAGACATACGAGCAGTACTTC. Translating gives CASSTGQTYEQYF.

The chain employs TRBV6-5 and TRBJ2-5; D unclear. Germline CDR1 and CDR2: MNHEY and SVGAGI. The CDR3 loop spans 14 amino acids. V gave up 4 bases and J gave up 5 bases, with 14 bases separating them. CDR3 protein: CASSSGELGETQYF. DNA for the CDR3: TGTGCCAGCAGTTCCGGTGAACTGGGGGAGACCCAGTACTTC.

The chain couples TRBV11-2 to TRBJ2-5; D remains unclear. Judging by the DNA end, TRBJ2-7 fits better; the J call may be wrong. The V gene's germline CDR1 is SGHAT and CDR2 FQNNGV. The CDR3 contains 14 residues. The CDR3 nucleotides are TGTGCCAGCAGCTTAATTATCCGGAGCTACGAGCAGTACTTC. It codes for CASSLIIRSYEQYF.